Shown below are 11 T cell receptor beta chains from a single sample sequenced in a study of early T cells in non-severe SARS-CoV-2 infection. TCRdb itself ran the 5' RACE reads through MiXCR, one entry per CDR3 protein. The profile shows about 69,000 distinct CDR3 sequences, roughly a tenth of them singletons. The specimen sequenced was whole blood. The source is an adult who was a healthcare worker with PCR-confirmed SARS-CoV-2 infection or an uninfected control (not recorded which).

This chain uses TRBV7-8 with TRBJ2-7; 8 positions agree with TRBD1. Germline V lookup: CDR1 SGHVS, CDR2 FQNEAQ. There are 14 residues in the CDR3. Trimming removed 5 bases from V and 4 bases from J; junction bases left unmatched: 7. The CDR3 DNA sequence: TGTGCCAGCAGCCCTCCGACAGGGGCGTACGAGCAGTACTTC. It encodes CASSPPTGAYEQYF.

The chain is built from TRBV12-3 or TRBV12-4 and TRBJ1-1; weak D call: TRBD1 (6 bases). CDR3 length: 15 amino acids. Trimming removed 5 bases at V and 8 bases at J, with 21 bases between. The CDR3 coding sequence is TGTGCCAGCAGTATCTACCGACAGGAGATCGAAGAAGCTTTCTTT. Amino acid sequence: CASSIYRQEIEEAFF.

This clonotype was seen many times. The chain recombines TRBV7-8 with TRBJ2-7; the D gene is possibly TRBD2 (7 bases). The ends were cut back, 5 bases at V and 9 bases at J, with 11 bases in the middle. CDR1 and CDR2 (germline): SGHVS, FQNEAQ. The CDR3 covers 11 residues. Here the CDR3 reads CASSQGGVQYF. The CDR3 DNA reads TGTGCCAGCAGCCAAGGGGGGGTGCAGTACTTC.

The CDR3 loop is CASSDGQGETQYF. The CDR3 DNA is TGCGCCAGCAGCGACGGACAGGGAGAGACCCAGTACTTC. The J gene is TRBJ2-5, the V gene TRBV5-1, with 8 bases fitting TRBD1. Per germline, CDR1 SGHRS and CDR2 YFSETQ. This CDR3 contains 13 residues. Trimming removed 4 bases from V and 4 bases from J; junction bases left unmatched: 3.

This clonotype was detected ten times or more. The rearrangement links TRBV29-1 to TRBJ1-1; D uncertain. The germline CDR1 and CDR2 sequences are SQVTM and ANQGSEA. The CDR3 is made up of 13 amino acids. The V end lost 1 base, the J end lost 2 bases, and 8 bases lay between the germline ends. The CDR3 region is CSVEVGGNTEAFF. The CDR3 DNA reads as TGCAGCGTTGAAGTCGGAGGTAACACTGAAGCTTTCTTT.

J is TRBJ1-1 and V is TRBV20-1; a possible D gene is TRBD1 (6 bases). The V and J ends lost 0 bases and 6 bases respectively, with 17 bases between them. Looked up from germline, CDR1 is DFQATT and CDR2 is SNEGSKA (reference sequence). This CDR3 is built from 15 residues. CDR3 protein: CSARDFGGAAAEAFF. The CDR3 DNA is TGCAGTGCTAGAGATTTTGGGGGCGCAGCTGCTGAAGCTTTCTTT.

At least ten counts were recorded for this clonotype. This chain links TRBV20-1 with TRBJ2-3; 9 nucleotides match TRBD2. This CDR3 spans 16 amino acids. Germline trimming cut 1 base from V and 1 base from J; bases unmatched to any gene: 6. Per germline, CDR1 DFQATT and CDR2 SNEGSKA (reference sequence). As DNA, the CDR3 is TGCAGTGCTAGAGTCGCTAGCGGGATCGGCACAGATACGCAGTATTTT. Translating it yields CSARVASGIGTDTQYF.

In this sample, this clonotype turned up many times. The J gene is TRBJ2-3, the V gene TRBV9; D is ambiguous. Germline lookup yields CDR1 SGDLS and CDR2 YYNGEE. This CDR3 has 16 residues. V dropped 4 bases and J dropped 2 bases, with 17 bases sitting between them. Written as DNA, the CDR3 is TGTGCCAGCAGCTCCCCCTTTGCACCCATCACAGATACGCAGTATTTT. Translating gives CASSSPFAPITDTQYF.

This clonotype appeared a single time. The CDR3: CASSLADDTEAFF. The CDR3 coding sequence is TGCGCCAGCAGCTTGGCCGATGACACTGAAGCTTTCTTT. The chain couples TRBV5-1 to TRBJ1-1; D gene ambiguous. The CDR3 length is 13 residues. V lost 0 bases, J lost 3 bases, and 6 bases lay in between. Germline V CDR1 and CDR2: SGHRS, YFSETQ.

About this clonotype itself: One base away lies a much larger clone, so this may be a sequencing read error. The V and J genes are TRBV20-1 and TRBJ1-1, with unresolved D. Trimming shortened V by 2 bases and J by 3 bases, and 13 bases separated the two germline ends. Germline lookup yields CDR1 DFQATT and CDR2 SNEGSKA (reference sequence). The CDR3 spans 14 residues. This CDR3 reads CSARYHPSDTEAFF. In DNA, the CDR3 is TGCAGTGCTAGATACCACCCCAGCGACACTGAAGCTTTCTTT.

This clonotype was counted many times. V is TRBV5-4 and J is TRBJ2-2, with no clear D. The V end was cut by 4 bases, the J end by 4 bases, with 11 bases between. CDR1 is SGHNT, CDR2 YYREEE, per germline (reference sequence). This CDR3 has 14 residues. CDR3 amino acids: CASSTTQTTGELFF. The CDR3 DNA sequence: TGTGCCAGCAGCACCACCCAGACCACCGGGGAGCTGTTTTTT.